The table lists the clone carrying this T cell receptor beta chain with many counts. What it recognizes is unknown. This CDR3 contains 14 residues. The V and J ends lost 5 bases and 2 bases respectively, with 12 bases between them. These data originate in a study of prognosis after radiotherapy for stage I lung cancer. Study-wide findings and caveats: After stereotactic body radiation therapy, unique TCR clone counts dropped from a median of about 9,700 to 6,500.

Genomic DNA was subjected to two-round multiplex PCR for amplification of TCR beta CDR3. Each TRBV and TRBJ gene had its own primer in the first PCR round. TCRdb called the multiplex PCR reads again in MiXCR, with one record for every CDR3 protein. The sample has approximately 30,000 distinct CDR3 sequences, 32% seen once. The chain links TRBV12-3 or TRBV12-4 to TRBJ2-5, with D possibly TRBD1 on 5 matching bases. The receptor was derived from a donor over 45 with non-small cell lung cancer. Sequenced material: PBMCs, taken before or after stereotactic body radiation therapy (not recorded which). CDR3 sequence reads: CASSPFDRQETQYF. In DNA, the CDR3 is TGTGCCAGCAGTCCCTTCGACAGACAAGAGACCCAGTACTTC.